One sample yielded the 10 T cell receptor beta chains listed below, sequenced in a study of T cell responses to AZD1222 COVID-19 vaccine. Profiling relied on immunoSEQ multiplex PCR, and the TCRdb table lists in-frame clones only, not all of them. The table shows 95,000 to 100,000 clones, with about 90% occurring only once. The sample was peripheral blood, taken 28 days after the second AZD1222 dose. These receptors came from an adult who received the AZD1222 COVID-19 vaccine.

The rearrangement links TRBV7-8 to TRBJ1-2; 8 bases are a match to TRBD1. Germline V gene data show CDR1 as SGHVS and CDR2 as FQNEAQ. After removal of 5 bases from V and 3 bases from J, the junction contained 8 bases not matched to a gene. The CDR3 has 15 amino acids. The CDR3: CASSRTGRDDYGYTF. The CDR3 region has the DNA TGTGCCAGCAGCCGGACAGGGAGGGATGACTATGGCTACACCTTC. The whole variable domain, filled in from reference TRBV7-8 and TRBJ1-2, reads GAGVSQSPRYKVAKRGQDVALRCDPISGHVSLFWYQQALGQGPEFLTYFQNEAQLDKSGLPSDRFFAERPEGSVSTLKIQRTQQEDSAVYLCASSRTGRDDYGYTFGSGTRLTVV.

V and J are TRBV30 and TRBJ1-5; D ambiguous. The CDR3 length is 14 residues. Between the trimmed V and J ends, which lost 2 bases and 2 bases, there was a span of 10 bases. CDR1 GTSNPN and CDR2 SVGIG come from the germline V gene (reference sequence). The CDR3 spells CAWSTLRGNQPQHF. CDR3 sequence (DNA): TGTGCCTGGAGTACCCTAAGGGGCAATCAGCCCCAGCATTTT.

This chain connects TRBV10-1 to TRBJ1-2; D unclear. Germline CDR1 WNHNN, CDR2 SYGVQD (reference sequence). V lost 0 bases, J lost 8 bases, and 10 bases lay in between. This CDR3 contains 13 residues. This chain's CDR3 is CASSESSWAGYTF. The DNA of the CDR3 is TGCGCCAGCAGTGAGTCTTCTTGGGCCGGCTACACCTTC.

This chain joins TRBV7-9 and TRBJ1-1; D is undetermined. With 5 bases removed from V and 8 bases from J, the gap between germline ends came to 12 bases. The CDR3 length is 12 residues. Germline CDR1 and CDR2: SEHNR and FQNEAQ (reference sequence). CDR3 coding DNA: TGTGCCAGCAGCCCAAGATTTACCGAAGCTTTCTTT. It translates to CASSPRFTEAFF.

This chain joins TRBV30 and TRBJ2-7; D is undetermined. This CDR3 is built from 12 residues. Between the trimmed V and J ends, which lost 0 bases and 12 bases, there was a span of 15 bases. From germline, CDR1 is GTSNPN and CDR2 SVGIG (reference sequence). The DNA for the CDR3 is TGTGCCTGGAGTGTACTACAGAAACGTCTGTACTTC. It yields the protein CAWSVLQKRLYF.

The V and J genes are TRBV5-5 and TRBJ2-3; 9 nucleotides align to TRBD2. J was trimmed by 1 base and V by 3 bases; bases with no gene match: 9. Germline V gives CDR1 SGHKS, CDR2 YYEKEE (reference sequence). CDR3 length: 17 residues. CDR3: CASSWPGKREGTDTQYF. CDR3 DNA: TGTGCCAGCAGCTGGCCGGGGAAGCGGGAGGGCACAGATACGCAGTATTTT. Full variable domain (missing parts from reference TRBV5-5 and TRBJ2-3): DAGVTQSPTHLIKTRGQQVTLRCSPISGHKSVSWYQQVLGQGPQFIFQYYEKEERGRGNFPDRFSARQFPNYSSELNVNALLLGDSALYLCASSWPGKREGTDTQYFGPGTRLTVL.

The chain links TRBV19 to TRBJ1-2; D is possibly TRBD1 (6 bases). With 4 bases removed from V and 5 bases from J, the gap between germline ends came to 11 bases. Germline loops: CDR1 LNHDA, CDR2 SQIVND (reference sequence). The CDR3 length is 13 residues. The CDR3 region is CASSNTGQYGYTF. The CDR3, as DNA: TGTGCCAGTAGTAATACCGGACAGTATGGCTACACCTTC.

A single count supports this clone. The rearrangement uses TRBV4-3 and TRBJ1-2, with no clear D. The CDR3 covers 14 residues. Germline loops: CDR1 LGHNA, CDR2 YSLEER. Trimming shortened V by 1 base and J by 8 bases, and 14 bases separated the two germline ends. CDR3 loop: CASSQGTSVGGYTF. CDR3 nucleotide sequence: TGCGCCAGCAGCCAAGGAACCTCCGTCGGGGGCTACACCTTC.

The J gene is TRBJ2-7, the V gene TRBV29-1, with D uncertain. The CDR3 runs to 12 residues. Germline V gene lookup returns CDR1 SQVTM and CDR2 ANQGSEA. V lost 2 bases and J lost 5, with 10 bases in between. The CDR3 here is CSVEQGGDEQYF. The CDR3 DNA follows: TGCAGCGTTGAACAAGGTGGGGACGAGCAGTACTTC.

The genes are TRBV3-1 (or the pseudogene TRBV3-2) and TRBJ1-2, with D unresolved. The CDR3 sequence is 17 residues long. Trimming removed 0 bases at V and 4 bases at J, with 18 bases between. Per germline, CDR1 LGHDT and CDR2 YNNKEL (reference sequence). The DNA of the CDR3 is TGTGCCAGCAGCCAAGATTTATCAAGGGCTCCAGGCTATGGCTACACCTTC. Its protein is CASSQDLSRAPGYGYTF.